A selection of T cell receptor beta chains follows, all from one sample in a study of cytomegalovirus exposure and HLA in healthy donors. Using immunoSEQ multiplex PCR, the repertoire was profiled, and TCRdb retains in-frame clones only, with some absent. The table includes 110,000 to 150,000 clones, roughly 77% detected once. The sample taken for sequencing was PBMCs. These receptor sequences come from a male donor in good health and CMV-seronegative. CDR3s include the opening cysteine and the closing phenylalanine or tryptophan. Fields, in order: clone size, V gene, J gene, D gene, CDR3 DNA, CDR3 protein. The D gene is left open where the match is weak. Clone size is stated in some rows and not others, as once, few, many or a class when expanded.

clone size: -; V gene: TRBV28; J gene: TRBJ2-7; D gene: -; CDR3 DNA: TGTGCCAGCAGTTTAGAGGAAGGGGCTTTC; CDR3 protein: CASSLEEGAF
clone size: few; V gene: TRBV6-5; J gene: TRBJ1-3; D gene: -; CDR3 DNA: TGTGCCAGCAGTCTGACACAGATCTCTGGAAACACCATATATTTT; CDR3 protein: CASSLTQISGNTIYF
clone size: -; V gene: TRBV19; J gene: TRBJ1-3; D gene: -; CDR3 DNA: TGTGCCAGTAGTACATACAGGGTACGAGCGGGAAACACCATATATTTT; CDR3 protein: CASSTYRVRAGNTIYF
clone size: -; V gene: TRBV7-9; J gene: TRBJ2-7; D gene: -; CDR3 DNA: TGTGCCAGCAGCTTTATCTATAGCGGTCAGACCTACGAGCAGTACTTC; CDR3 protein: CASSFIYSGQTYEQYF
clone size: -; V gene: TRBV27; J gene: TRBJ2-6; D gene: -; CDR3 DNA: TGTGCCAGCAGTCACGACAGGATGTTCTCTGGGGCCAACGGCCTGACTTTC; CDR3 protein: CASSHDRMFSGANGLTF
clone size: -; V gene: TRBV9; J gene: TRBJ1-2; D gene: TRBD1; CDR3 DNA: TGTGCCAGCAGCGACCTAGGACAGGGCTCCTATGGCTACACCTTC; CDR3 protein: CASSDLGQGSYGYTF
clone size: -; V gene: TRBV5-1; J gene: TRBJ2-1; D gene: TRBD2; CDR3 DNA: TGCGCCAGCAGCAAAGGACCGCTAGCGGGAGGCGGTAATGAGCAGTTCTTC; CDR3 protein: CASSKGPLAGGGNEQFF
clone size: -; V gene: TRBV29-1; J gene: TRBJ1-1; D gene: TRBD1; CDR3 DNA: TGCAGCGTTGAAGGGACAGGGCGGACTGAAGCTTTCTTT; CDR3 protein: CSVEGTGRTEAFF
clone size: -; V gene: TRBV2; J gene: TRBJ2-5; D gene: -; CDR3 DNA: TGTGCCCCCGGGATAGGGGAGACCCAGTACTTC; CDR3 protein: CAPGIGETQYF
clone size: -; V gene: TRBV7-9; J gene: TRBJ2-7; D gene: -; CDR3 DNA: TGTGCCAGCAGCTACGACACAAGCTACGAGCAGTACTTC; CDR3 protein: CASSYDTSYEQYF
clone size: -; V gene: TRBV7-9; J gene: TRBJ2-1; D gene: -; CDR3 DNA: TGTGCCAGCAGCTTAAGTGGAATCCGGGTTGAGCAGTTCTTC; CDR3 protein: CASSLSGIRVEQFF
clone size: -; V gene: TRBV10-1; J gene: TRBJ1-5; D gene: -; CDR3 DNA: TGCGCCAGCAGTGAGTCGGGGAGGCGGGGGCAACTAGGTCAGCCCCAGCATTTT; CDR3 protein: CASSESGRRGQLGQPQHF
clone size: -; V gene: TRBV29-1; J gene: TRBJ1-2; D gene: TRBD1; CDR3 DNA: TGCAGCGTTGATACCCGTGGGACAGGGACCGACTATGGCTACACCTTC; CDR3 protein: CSVDTRGTGTDYGYTF
clone size: few; V gene: TRBV7-2; J gene: TRBJ2-7; D gene: TRBD2; CDR3 DNA: TGTGCCAGCAGCTCACGGACTAGCCACGAGCAGTACTTC; CDR3 protein: CASSSRTSHEQYF
clone size: -; V gene: TRBV6-5; J gene: TRBJ1-3; D gene: TRBD1; CDR3 DNA: TGTGCCAGCAGTTACTTTAGGGGGCTGGAAAACACCATATATTTT; CDR3 protein: CASSYFRGLENTIYF
clone size: -; V gene: TRBV14; J gene: TRBJ1-1; D gene: -; CDR3 DNA: TGTGCCAGCAGCCGGGGACTGACGAACACTGAAGCTTTCTTT; CDR3 protein: CASSRGLTNTEAFF
clone size: -; V gene: TRBV6-1; J gene: TRBJ2-1; D gene: TRBD1; CDR3 DNA: TGTGCCAGCAGTGAAGCGCGGGGGACAGGGGGCTCCTACAATGAGCAGTTCTTC; CDR3 protein: CASSEARGTGGSYNEQFF
clone size: -; V gene: TRBV7-2; J gene: TRBJ2-5; D gene: TRBD2; CDR3 DNA: TGTGCCAGCAGCTCCCCTGGACTAGCGGGGGGGCGGGAGACCCAGTACTTC; CDR3 protein: CASSSPGLAGGRETQYF
clone size: few; V gene: TRBV11-2; J gene: TRBJ2-1; D gene: -; CDR3 DNA: TGTGCCAGCAGCTTGGACGGGACCTACAATGAGCAGTTCTTC; CDR3 protein: CASSLDGTYNEQFF
clone size: -; V gene: TRBV30; J gene: TRBJ1-4; D gene: TRBD1; CDR3 DNA: TGTGCCTGGAGTATAGGACAGGGGACTGAAAAACTGTTTTTT; CDR3 protein: CAWSIGQGTEKLFF
clone size: -; V gene: TRBV6-1; J gene: TRBJ1-1; D gene: -; CDR3 DNA: TGTGCCAGCAGTGAACCGGGGGTTGAAGCTTTCTTT; CDR3 protein: CASSEPGVEAFF
clone size: once; V gene: TRBV27; J gene: TRBJ2-7; D gene: TRBD2; CDR3 DNA: TGTGCCAGCAGCACGAGGACTAGGCCCCACTACGAGCAGTACTTC; CDR3 protein: CASSTRTRPHYEQYF
clone size: few; V gene: TRBV19; J gene: TRBJ2-3; D gene: -; CDR3 DNA: TGTGCCAGTAGTAACAGGGCGACTAGCACAGATACGCAGTATTTT; CDR3 protein: CASSNRATSTDTQYF
clone size: -; V gene: TRBV28; J gene: TRBJ2-5; D gene: TRBD1; CDR3 DNA: TGTGCCAGCAGCTTGGTTGACAGGGGGCTGGGTGGGACCCAGTACTTC; CDR3 protein: CASSLVDRGLGGTQYF
clone size: -; V gene: TRBV5-6; J gene: TRBJ2-2; D gene: -; CDR3 DNA: TGTGCCAGCAGCTTGTTCTCGAGGGCCCCTCTTACCGGGGAGCTGTTTTTT; CDR3 protein: CASSLFSRAPLTGELFF
clone size: -; V gene: TRBV6-5; J gene: TRBJ2-3; D gene: -; CDR3 DNA: TGTGCCAGCACCACGGGACACCGCACAGATACGCAGTATTTT; CDR3 protein: CASTTGHRTDTQYF
clone size: -; V gene: TRBV5-1; J gene: TRBJ2-7; D gene: -; CDR3 DNA: TGCGCCAGCAGCCCCAAGGGGGGGAATCCCTACGAGCAGTACTTC; CDR3 protein: CASSPKGGNPYEQYF
clone size: -; V gene: TRBV11-2; J gene: TRBJ1-4; D gene: TRBD1; CDR3 DNA: TGTGCCAGCAGCTTAAGATGGTCAGGGGGAGAAAAACTGTTTTTT; CDR3 protein: CASSLRWSGGEKLFF
clone size: -; V gene: TRBV7-9; J gene: TRBJ1-1; D gene: TRBD1; CDR3 DNA: TGTGCCAGCAGCTACCCGGGGGGGGGACAGGGTGACACTGAAGCTTTCTTT; CDR3 protein: CASSYPGGGQGDTEAFF
clone size: -; V gene: TRBV6-6; J gene: TRBJ2-7; D gene: TRBD1; CDR3 DNA: TGTGCCAGCAGTTACGAGACAGGGTGGGACGAGCAGTACTTC; CDR3 protein: CASSYETGWDEQYF
clone size: -; V gene: TRBV7-2; J gene: TRBJ1-5; D gene: -; CDR3 DNA: TGTGCCAGCAGCTTAGGTGCGAATCAGCCCCAGCATTTT; CDR3 protein: CASSLGANQPQHF
clone size: -; V gene: TRBV10-3; J gene: TRBJ1-1; D gene: -; CDR3 DNA: TGTGCCATCAGGACGGACATGAACACTGAAGCTTTCTTT; CDR3 protein: CAIRTDMNTEAFF
clone size: -; V gene: TRBV10-2; J gene: TRBJ1-1; D gene: -; CDR3 DNA: TGCGCCAGCAGTCGAAGTACTCTGAACACTGAAGCTTTCTTT; CDR3 protein: CASSRSTLNTEAFF
clone size: -; V gene: TRBV7-6; J gene: TRBJ2-3; D gene: TRBD1; CDR3 DNA: TGTGCCAGCAGCCGACAGGGGTGGGATACGCAGTATTTT; CDR3 protein: CASSRQGWDTQYF
clone size: few; V gene: TRBV6-1; J gene: TRBJ1-1; D gene: TRBD1; CDR3 DNA: TGTGCCAGCAGTGGACCCACAGGGGGAACTGAAGCTTTCTTT; CDR3 protein: CASSGPTGGTEAFF
clone size: -; V gene: TRBV7-8; J gene: TRBJ2-7; D gene: TRBD1; CDR3 DNA: TGTGCCAGCAGCTCCGTTTTCTCCGGGACAGTCTACGAGCAGTACTTC; CDR3 protein: CASSSVFSGTVYEQYF
clone size: -; V gene: TRBV5-4; J gene: TRBJ2-2; D gene: TRBD2; CDR3 DNA: TGTGCCAGCAGCCCCCCCTGGGGGGGGGATGCCGGGGAGCTGTTTTTT; CDR3 protein: CASSPPWGGDAGELFF
clone size: -; V gene: TRBV10-1; J gene: TRBJ2-7; D gene: -; CDR3 DNA: TGCGCCAGCAGTGAGTCTTTGGGGCGAGAGCAGTACTTC; CDR3 protein: CASSESLGREQYF
clone size: -; V gene: TRBV9; J gene: TRBJ1-1; D gene: -; CDR3 DNA: TGTGCCAGCAGCCCCAGGACAGCCTTGAACACTGAAGCTTTCTTT; CDR3 protein: CASSPRTALNTEAFF
clone size: few; V gene: TRBV2; J gene: TRBJ2-7; D gene: -; CDR3 DNA: TGTGCCAGCAAGCAAGCCTACGAGCAGTACTTC; CDR3 protein: CASKQAYEQYF
clone size: once; V gene: TRBV29-1; J gene: TRBJ1-1; D gene: TRBD1; CDR3 DNA: TGCAGCGTCCGATTACAGGGGCCGATTAGTGCTTTCTTT; CDR3 protein: CSVRLQGPISAFF
clone size: -; V gene: TRBV7-7; J gene: TRBJ2-1; D gene: TRBD2; CDR3 DNA: TGTGCTAGCAGCCCCACTTCGGGAGGGCTAGCGGGAGGGCCCGGCAATGAGCAGTTCTTC; CDR3 protein: CASSPTSGGLAGGPGNEQFF